These T cell receptor beta chains were read from a single sample in a study of response to subunit inactivated influenza vaccine. TCRdb processed the RT-PCR reads anew with MiXCR; each CDR3 protein has one entry. Found here are approximately 680,000 distinct CDR3 sequences, around 16% of them singletons; the top ten hold 9.5% to 13%. The starting material was PBMCs from blood, obtained 11 to 12 days after vaccination. The receptors come from a man between 45 and 60 years old who received an inactivated influenza vaccine. Both conserved end residues are part of each CDR3. Fields, in order: J gene, V gene, D gene, clone size, CDR3 protein, CDR3 DNA. D genes are given only for firm matches. The size field is filled for only some rows; it gives once, few, many or a size class.

J gene: TRBJ2-6; V gene: TRBV5-1; D gene: TRBD1; clone size: few; CDR3 protein: CASSLYTGTGLPSGANVLTF; CDR3 DNA: TGCGCCAGCAGCTTGTACACCGGGACAGGGTTACCCTCTGGGGCCAACGTCCTGACTTTC
J gene: TRBJ2-7; V gene: TRBV6-2/TRBV6-3; D gene: TRBD2; clone size: few; CDR3 protein: CASSYTPHLRLAGTLRAYEQYF; CDR3 DNA: TGTGCCAGCAGTTATACCCCTCACCTACGACTAGCGGGTACCCTAAGAGCCTACGAGCAGTACTTC
J gene: TRBJ1-1; V gene: TRBV20-1; D gene: NA; clone size: few; CDR3 protein: CSARDPRSNTEAFF; CDR3 DNA: TGCAGTGCTAGAGATCCGCGGAGTAACACTGAAGCTTTCTTT
J gene: TRBJ2-5; V gene: TRBV29-1; D gene: NA; clone size: many; CDR3 protein: CSVGSRVETQYF; CDR3 DNA: TGCAGCGTTGGGTCCAGGGTGGAGACCCAGTACTTC
J gene: TRBJ2-2; V gene: TRBV7-6; D gene: NA; clone size: once; CDR3 protein: CASSLVNLAFTGELFF; CDR3 DNA: TGTGCCAGCAGCTTAGTAAATTTGGCCTTCACCGGGGAGCTGTTTTTT
J gene: TRBJ2-7; V gene: TRBV5-1; D gene: TRBD2; clone size: NA; CDR3 protein: CASSLAGGLEQYF; CDR3 DNA: TGCGCCAGCAGCTTGGCGGGGGGGCTCGAGCAGTACTTC
J gene: TRBJ1-5; V gene: TRBV20-1; D gene: NA; clone size: many; CDR3 protein: CSAGMGPASNQPQHF; CDR3 DNA: TGCAGTGCTGGCATGGGCCCTGCGAGCAATCAGCCCCAGCATTTT
J gene: TRBJ2-7; V gene: TRBV18; D gene: NA; clone size: many; CDR3 protein: CASSPGPSYEQYF; CDR3 DNA: TGTGCCAGCTCACCGGGACCCTCCTACGAGCAGTACTTC
J gene: TRBJ1-2; V gene: TRBV6-5; D gene: NA; clone size: NA; CDR3 protein: CASSYYKGTDGYTF; CDR3 DNA: TGTGCCAGCAGTTACTATAAGGGAACCGATGGCTACACCTTC
J gene: TRBJ2-5; V gene: TRBV4-2; D gene: TRBD2; clone size: NA; CDR3 protein: CASSQGMGLAAAGETQYF; CDR3 DNA: TGTGCCAGCAGCCAAGGGATGGGACTAGCGGCGGCTGGAGAGACCCAGTACTTC
J gene: TRBJ2-1; V gene: TRBV2; D gene: NA; clone size: many; CDR3 protein: CASREDTTRRIEQFF; CDR3 DNA: TGTGCCAGCAGAGAGGACACAACCCGGCGGATTGAGCAGTTCTTC
J gene: TRBJ2-6; V gene: TRBV29-1; D gene: NA; clone size: many; CDR3 protein: CSDLPHGDGANVLTF; CDR3 DNA: TGCAGCGACCTACCCCACGGGGACGGGGCCAACGTCCTGACTTTC
J gene: TRBJ1-5; V gene: TRBV6-1; D gene: NA; clone size: NA; CDR3 protein: CASRPLNRDPDQPQHF; CDR3 DNA: TGTGCCAGCAGGCCCCTAAACAGGGACCCCGATCAGCCCCAGCATTTT
J gene: TRBJ2-5; V gene: TRBV7-2; D gene: NA; clone size: few; CDR3 protein: CASRLGSETQYF; CDR3 DNA: TGTGCCAGCAGATTAGGGTCTGAGACCCAGTACTTC
J gene: TRBJ2-1; V gene: TRBV7-2; D gene: NA; clone size: NA; CDR3 protein: CASSLRSGSYNEQFF; CDR3 DNA: TGTGCCAGCAGCTTGAGGTCAGGATCCTACAATGAGCAGTTCTTC
J gene: TRBJ2-5; V gene: TRBV7-8; D gene: NA; clone size: NA; CDR3 protein: CASSLGRGVTETQYF; CDR3 DNA: TGTGCCAGCAGCTTAGGGAGGGGGGTAACAGAGACCCAGTACTTC
J gene: TRBJ2-7; V gene: TRBV7-9; D gene: NA; clone size: few; CDR3 protein: CASSTGLSEQYF; CDR3 DNA: TGTGCCAGCAGCACCGGCCTTAGCGAGCAGTACTTC
J gene: TRBJ2-1; V gene: TRBV20-1; D gene: TRBD2; clone size: NA; CDR3 protein: CSAALAGALEQFF; CDR3 DNA: TGCAGTGCTGCACTAGCGGGGGCCCTCGAGCAGTTCTTC
J gene: TRBJ1-6; V gene: TRBV4-2; D gene: NA; clone size: few; CDR3 protein: CASSRDTSSPLHF; CDR3 DNA: TGTGCCAGCAGCCGGGACACAAGTTCACCCCTCCACTTT
J gene: TRBJ2-1; V gene: TRBV10-2; D gene: NA; clone size: few; CDR3 protein: CASRVFSPYNEQFF; CDR3 DNA: TGCGCCAGCAGAGTCTTTTCCCCATACAATGAGCAGTTCTTC
J gene: TRBJ2-3; V gene: TRBV28; D gene: TRBD2; clone size: NA; CDR3 protein: CASSLGWGLAGVGTDTQYF; CDR3 DNA: TGTGCCAGCAGTCTCGGGTGGGGACTAGCGGGAGTGGGGACAGATACGCAGTATTTT
J gene: TRBJ2-5; V gene: TRBV12-3/TRBV12-4; D gene: NA; clone size: few; CDR3 protein: CASSPQARASQTQYF; CDR3 DNA: TGTGCCAGCAGTCCGCAGGCGAGGGCTAGTCAGACCCAGTACTTC
J gene: TRBJ2-7; V gene: TRBV6-1; D gene: TRBD1; clone size: once; CDR3 protein: CASRQGETWEQYF; CDR3 DNA: TGTGCCAGCAGACAGGGGGAAACTTGGGAGCAGTACTTC
J gene: TRBJ1-2; V gene: TRBV19; D gene: NA; clone size: few; CDR3 protein: CASSIKTEYGYTF; CDR3 DNA: TGTGCCAGTAGTATAAAGACGGAGTATGGCTACACCTTC
J gene: TRBJ1-2; V gene: TRBV6-2/TRBV6-3; D gene: TRBD1; clone size: NA; CDR3 protein: CASSPAQGSRRTYGYTF; CDR3 DNA: TGTGCCAGCAGCCCCGCACAGGGGTCGCGAAGGACCTATGGCTACACCTTC
J gene: TRBJ2-7; V gene: TRBV28; D gene: TRBD1; clone size: few; CDR3 protein: CASSLGTGSLAYEQYF; CDR3 DNA: TGTGCCAGCAGTTTGGGGACAGGGTCCCTAGCCTACGAGCAGTACTTC
J gene: TRBJ1-6; V gene: TRBV20-1; D gene: TRBD1; clone size: few; CDR3 protein: CSASTGTGRSYNSPLHF; CDR3 DNA: TGCAGTGCTTCCACCGGGACAGGGAGGTCCTATAATTCACCCCTCCACTTT
J gene: TRBJ2-5; V gene: TRBV29-1; D gene: NA; clone size: few; CDR3 protein: CSVRGRDPPETQYF; CDR3 DNA: TGCAGCGTCCGAGGCAGGGATCCCCCAGAGACCCAGTACTTC
J gene: TRBJ2-5; V gene: TRBV24-1; D gene: TRBD2; clone size: few; CDR3 protein: CATSDPGLAGHQETQYF; CDR3 DNA: TGTGCCACCAGTGACCCCGGACTAGCGGGGCACCAAGAGACCCAGTACTTC
J gene: TRBJ2-5; V gene: TRBV20-1; D gene: NA; clone size: few; CDR3 protein: CSALTAGQETQYF; CDR3 DNA: TGCAGTGCCCTAACGGCTGGGCAAGAGACCCAGTACTTC
J gene: TRBJ2-3; V gene: TRBV20-1; D gene: NA; clone size: few; CDR3 protein: CSARDTGTDTQYF; CDR3 DNA: TGCAGTGCTAGAGATACAGGCACAGATACGCAGTATTTT
J gene: TRBJ1-3; V gene: TRBV5-1; D gene: NA; clone size: NA; CDR3 protein: CASTQGVSSGNTIYF; CDR3 DNA: TGCGCCAGCACCCAAGGAGTAAGCTCTGGAAACACCATATATTTT
J gene: TRBJ2-1; V gene: TRBV5-1; D gene: TRBD2; clone size: few; CDR3 protein: CASSREASGVYNEQFF; CDR3 DNA: TGCGCCAGCAGCCGCGAGGCTAGCGGAGTGTACAATGAGCAGTTCTTC
J gene: TRBJ2-3; V gene: TRBV12-3/TRBV12-4; D gene: NA; clone size: few; CDR3 protein: CASSLNGLDTQYF; CDR3 DNA: TGTGCCAGCAGTTTGAATGGATTGGATACGCAGTATTTT
J gene: TRBJ1-2; V gene: TRBV29-1; D gene: TRBD1; clone size: many; CDR3 protein: CSVFKQGAHSNYGYTF; CDR3 DNA: TGCAGCGTTTTCAAACAGGGGGCGCATTCTAACTATGGCTACACCTTC
J gene: TRBJ1-6; V gene: TRBV5-1; D gene: NA; clone size: NA; CDR3 protein: CASSLSGVSALHF; CDR3 DNA: TGCGCCAGCAGCTTGTCTGGGGTATCGGCCCTCCACTTT
J gene: TRBJ2-5; V gene: TRBV29-1; D gene: TRBD1; clone size: few; CDR3 protein: CSVRDSLATQYF; CDR3 DNA: TGCAGCGTTAGGGACAGTTTGGCGACCCAGTACTTC